Below, 26 T cell receptor beta chains from the same sample are listed, as sequenced in a study of T-cell memory formation after mild COVID-19. One entry per CDR3 protein, called by TCRdb with MiXCR from the 5' RACE reads. This repertoire shows 450,000 to 700,000 distinct CDR3 sequences, roughly 18% found once; its top ten account for around 12%. The sequenced sample was PBMCs or a T cell subset sorted from them (not recorded which). The receptors here all came from an adult woman who had mild COVID-19 (a few samples of this study predate the infection). Cell type and time point are not known.

The chain has TRBV7-9 and TRBJ2-7; perhaps D is TRBD1 or TRBD2 (6 bases each). V was shortened by 4 bases and J by 0 bases, with 10 bases between the two germline ends. This CDR3 region has 14 residues. Germline loops: CDR1 SEHNR, CDR2 FQNEAQ (reference sequence). CDR3 nucleotide sequence: TGTGCCAGCAGCTCCGAGGGGGGCTCCTACGAGCAGTACTTC. Amino acids: CASSSEGGSYEQYF.

This clonotype turned up a few times. The chain couples TRBV7-9 to TRBJ1-2, with 7 nucleotides matching TRBD1. The CDR3 sequence is 18 residues long. CDR1 SEHNR and CDR2 FQNEAQ come from the germline V gene (reference sequence). V lost 0 bases to trimming and J lost 6 bases; unmatched junction nucleotides: 16. Here the CDR3 reads CASSLASTGIWFPDGYTF. CDR3 DNA: TGTGCCAGCAGCTTAGCATCGACAGGGATCTGGTTTCCGGATGGCTACACCTTC.

The chain combines TRBV30 with TRBJ1-2; possible D gene TRBD1, 5 bases. Trimming shortened V by 2 bases and J by 8 bases, and 15 bases separated the two germline ends. Germline values: CDR1 GTSNPN, CDR2 SVGIG (reference sequence). There are 13 residues in the CDR3. The chain's CDR3 is CAWSQTRVGGYTF. In DNA, the CDR3 is TGTGCCTGGAGTCAGACCAGGGTCGGGGGCTACACCTTC.

The chain recombines TRBV3-1 with TRBJ2-1; 12 bases match TRBD2. The CDR3 totals 16 residues. J gave up 7 bases and V 0 bases, and 4 bases lay outside the gene matches. Looked up from germline, CDR1 is LGHDT and CDR2 is YNNKEL (reference sequence). The CDR3 DNA is TGTGCCAGCAGCCAAGAACCTAGCGGGGGGGCTAATGAGCAGTTCTTC. Protein sequence: CASSQEPSGGANEQFF.

V usage is TRBV12-3 or TRBV12-4 and J usage is TRBJ2-2, with D perhaps assigned TRBD1 or TRBD2 (5 bases each). V lost 5 bases and J lost 0, with 10 bases in between. The CDR3 runs 15 residues. CDR3 in amino acids: CASSVGRSNTGELFF. In DNA form, the CDR3 reads TGTGCCAGCAGTGTGGGACGGTCGAACACCGGGGAGCTGTTTTTT.

V gene TRBV28 combines with J gene TRBJ1-5; D is unresolved. The CDR3 is made up of 11 amino acids. With 8 bases removed from V and 5 bases from J, the gap between germline ends came to 7 bases. Germline lookup yields CDR1 MDHEN and CDR2 SYDVKM. CDR3 region: CASGKDQPQHF. CDR3 in DNA: TGTGCCAGCGGGAAAGATCAGCCCCAGCATTTT.

This clonotype was picked up a small number of times. V usage is TRBV6-2 or TRBV6-3 and J usage is TRBJ2-7; D is unresolved. This CDR3 region has 14 residues. V was pared by 2 bases and J by 3 bases, with 11 bases between. The germline CDR1 and CDR2 sequences are MNHEY and SVGEGT. CDR3 region: CASSYDQSHYEQYF. The CDR3 coding sequence is TGTGCCAGCAGTTACGACCAAAGCCACTACGAGCAGTACTTC.

The chain couples TRBV18 to TRBJ2-2; a possible D gene is TRBD1 (6 bases). V shed 5 bases and J shed 4 bases, with 17 bases lying between them. From germline, CDR1 is KGHSH and CDR2 LQKENI. The CDR3 spans 16 residues. DNA of the CDR3: TGTGCCAGCTCATCAAGCCAGGGGTCGGTCACCGGGGAGCTGTTTTTT. It codes for CASSSSQGSVTGELFF. The full variable domain, its missing parts supplied by reference TRBV18 and TRBJ2-2, is NAGVMQNPRHLVRRRGQEARLRCSPMKGHSHVYWYRQLPEEGLKFMVYLQKENIIDESGMPKERFSAEFPKEGPSILRIQQVVRGDSAAYFCASSSSQGSVTGELFFGEGSRLTVL.

This sequence joins TRBV5-1 and TRBJ2-7; 9 positions match TRBD1. The CDR3 runs 16 residues. With 3 bases clipped from V and 0 bases from J, the junction kept 7 bases outside the gene matches. Germline assignment: CDR1 SGHRS and CDR2 YFSETQ. This CDR3 reads CASSSPRTGVSYEQYF. The DNA for the CDR3 is TGCGCCAGCAGCTCACCGAGGACAGGGGTCTCCTACGAGCAGTACTTC. The full variable domain, in which reference TRBV5-1 and TRBJ2-7 provide the parts outside the CDR3, is KAGVTQTPRYLIKTRGQQVTLSCSPISGHRSVSWYQQTPGQGLQFLFEYFSETQRNKGNFPGRFSGRQFSNSRSEMNVSTLELGDSALYLCASSSPRTGVSYEQYFGPGTRLTVT.

This clonotype was seen only a few times. The CDR3 DNA reads as TGTGCCTGTTCCGGTGTCCTCTACAATGAGCAGTTCTTC. It is translated as CACSGVLYNEQFF. The chain links TRBV30 to TRBJ2-1; D not resolved. CDR3 size: 13 residues. V was trimmed by 6 bases and J by 3 bases, leaving 12 bases between them. CDR1 is GTSNPN, CDR2 SVGIG, per germline (reference sequence).

This rearrangement joins TRBV7-6 to TRBJ2-3, with 7 bases identical to TRBD1. Germline V gene lookup returns CDR1 SGHVS and CDR2 FNYEAQ. Trimming took 5 bases from V and 2 from J; bases not matched to a gene: 16. CDR3 size: 18 residues. CDR3 in amino acids: CASSIPQGLGAITDTQYF. CDR3 DNA: TGTGCCAGCAGCATCCCACAGGGGCTGGGGGCTATCACAGATACGCAGTATTTT.

This clonotype has just a few counts. The chain has TRBV29-1 and TRBJ1-3, with TRBD1 as a possible D gene (5 bases). The V gene lost 4 bases and the J gene lost 2 bases, with 6 bases spanning the gap. The CDR3 consists of 12 residues. Per the germline V gene, CDR1 is SQVTM and CDR2 is ANQGSEA. CDR3 in amino acids: CSVAGPGNTIYF. The CDR3 nucleotides read TGCAGCGTTGCGGGACCTGGAAACACCATATATTTT.

This clonotype showed up just a few times. This chain links TRBV7-9 with TRBJ1-6, with D unclear. The germline gives CDR1 SEHNR, CDR2 FQNEAQ (reference sequence). V gave up 2 bases and J gave up 14 bases, with 10 bases separating them. The CDR3 loop spans 12 amino acids. The chain's CDR3 is CASSLSRSALHF. CDR3 bases: TGTGCCAGCAGCTTATCGAGGAGTGCCCTCCACTTT.

This clonotype was counted once. The V and J genes are TRBV20-1 and TRBJ1-5, with D tentatively TRBD1 (5 bases). The CDR3 consists of 15 residues. V was clipped by 0 bases and J by 5 bases, with 14 bases between them. Germline-derived CDR1 and CDR2 are DFQATT and SNEGSKA (reference sequence). The CDR3 bases are TGCAGTGCTAGAGATTTGCCAGGGAAAGATCAGCCCCAGCATTTT. Translation gives CSARDLPGKDQPQHF.

The chain employs TRBV7-9 and TRBJ2-7, with D perhaps assigned TRBD1 or TRBD2 (5 bases each). V was clipped by 1 base and J by 2 bases, with 18 bases between them. CDR1 is SEHNR and CDR2 is FQNEAQ in the germline V gene (reference sequence). The CDR3 covers 17 residues. The CDR3 spells CASSLGRSPGPTYEQYF. CDR3 bases: TGTGCCAGCAGCTTAGGCCGTTCCCCGGGGCCTACCTACGAGCAGTACTTC.

The chain couples TRBV7-2 to TRBJ2-3, with D unclear. The germline V gene has CDR1 SGHTA and CDR2 FQGNSA. The length of the CDR3 is 15 residues. Deletions cut 5 bases from V and 1 base from J, with 13 bases between. The CDR3 nucleotides read TGTGCCAGCAGCCCCCGAGCGTCGGGCACAGATACGCAGTATTTT. Translated: CASSPRASGTDTQYF.

This clonotype appeared a few times. The rearrangement joins TRBV6-5 to TRBJ2-5; 13 bases match TRBD2. The CDR3 is 15 amino acids. V was pared by 6 bases and J by 6 bases, with 7 bases of the junction left unmatched. Germline V gene data show CDR1 as MNHEY and CDR2 as SVGAGI. The CDR3 loop is CASRRLAGGMKTQYF. DNA for the CDR3: TGTGCCAGCAGACGACTAGCGGGAGGAATGAAGACCCAGTACTTC.

The V and J genes are TRBV4-1 and TRBJ1-1, with D maybe TRBD1 (6 bases). The V end lost 6 bases, the J end lost 0 bases, and 14 bases lay between the germline ends. The CDR3 covers 15 residues. Germline values: CDR1 MGHRA, CDR2 YSYEKL. CDR3 sequence (DNA): TGCGCCAGCAGACCTCGACAGGTGATGAACACTGAAGCTTTCTTT. Residues: CASRPRQVMNTEAFF.

V is TRBV7-2 and J is TRBJ1-1, with 9 bases lining up with TRBD1. With V trimmed by 3 bases and J by 3 bases, 2 bases remained unmatched. Germline values: CDR1 SGHTA, CDR2 FQGNSA. CDR3 length equals 14 residues. The chain's CDR3 is CASSFNRGHTEAFF. The CDR3 nucleotides read TGTGCCAGCAGCTTTAACAGGGGGCACACTGAAGCTTTCTTT.

The table lists this clonotype with a few counts. DNA of the CDR3: TGTGCCAGCAGCGCCGCGGGAGCCTCAGAGACCCAGTACTTC. This gives the protein CASSAAGASETQYF. This chain uses TRBV5-6 with TRBJ2-5; 7 bases match TRBD2. CDR1 is SGHDT, CDR2 YYEEEE, per germline. This CDR3 contains 14 residues. V was clipped by 4 bases and J by 4 bases; unmatched bases: 7.

CDR3 region: CASSQDSRTIYF. The DNA for the CDR3 is TGCGCCAGCAGCCAAGATTCCCGCACCATATATTTT. The chain has TRBV4-3 and TRBJ1-3; no firm D call. The length of the CDR3 is 12 residues. Trimming removed 0 bases from V and 9 bases from J, with 6 bases in between. The V gene's germline CDR1 is LGHNA and CDR2 YSLEER.

This clonotype was recorded a few times. V is TRBV9 and J is TRBJ2-5, with D perhaps TRBD2 (6 bases). Trimming removed 0 bases at V and 5 bases at J, with 11 bases between. CDR1 is SGDLS, CDR2 YYNGEE, per germline. The CDR3 contains 14 residues. CDR3 sequence reads: CASSVGGDLETQYF. In DNA form, the CDR3 reads TGTGCCAGCAGCGTAGGGGGGGATCTGGAGACCCAGTACTTC.

V is TRBV7-3 and J is TRBJ2-2; D may be TRBD1 or TRBD2 (5 bases each). There are 15 residues in the CDR3. Germline V lookup: CDR1 SGHTA, CDR2 FQGTGA. The V end lost 4 bases, the J end lost 6 bases, and 15 bases lay between the germline ends. The CDR3: CASSSTVGTAGELFF. The DNA of the CDR3 is TGTGCCAGCAGCTCCACGGTGGGGACGGCCGGGGAGCTGTTTTTT.

This clonotype was seen a few times. The J gene is TRBJ2-7, the V gene TRBV7-2, with 10 bases identical to TRBD1. The CDR3 has 15 amino acids. With 3 bases clipped from V and 2 bases from J, the junction kept 4 bases outside the gene matches. Germline CDR1 reads SGHTA; CDR2 reads FQGNSA. The CDR3 region has the DNA TGTGCCAGCAGCTTCGCCGGGACAGGGGCCTACGAGCAGTACTTC. It codes for CASSFAGTGAYEQYF.

In its sample, this clonotype was seen a few times. J is TRBJ2-3 and V is TRBV7-2; D gene uncertain. The CDR3 totals 15 residues. V dropped 1 base and J dropped 0 bases, with 8 bases sitting between them. Looked up from germline, CDR1 is SGHTA and CDR2 is FQGNSA. CDR3 nucleotides: TGTGCCAGCAGCTTAGTTCTGCAGAGCACAGATACGCAGTATTTT. Translated, it gives CASSLVLQSTDTQYF.

The chain combines TRBV30 with TRBJ2-7; 9 nucleotides agree with TRBD1. Germline values: CDR1 GTSNPN, CDR2 SVGIG (reference sequence). V lost 4 bases, J lost 8 bases, and 9 bases stayed unmatched. The CDR3 is made up of 13 amino acids. Here the CDR3 DNA reads TGTGCCTGGACCGGGACAGGGAGGAAAAAGCAGTACTTC. It codes for CAWTGTGRKKQYF.